The 20 T cell receptor beta chains listed next were all sequenced from one sample in a study of regulatory T cells in long-lasting Graves disease. Sequencing libraries for TCR beta were prepared with iRepertoire HTBI primers and Arm-PCR of CDR3 regions. TCRdb reanalysed the multiplex PCR reads using MiXCR and keeps one entry per CDR3 protein. The data contain 400,000 to 550,000 distinct CDR3 sequences, about 15% of them singletons. Regarding time point: newly diagnosed GD, antithyroid drugs for less than 3 months. PBMC RNA was the source of the TCR library. These data also formed part of another study, on T cells in Graves' hyperthyroidism and ophthalmopathy.

Sequenced material: peripheral blood mononuclear cells (PBMCs), taken at new diagnosis, from a patient treated with antithyroid drugs. Receptors were obtained from a woman aged 18-29 years with Graves disease.

This clonotype was detected only a few times. The chain combines TRBV28 with TRBJ2-7; D possibly matches TRBD1 or TRBD2 (5 bases each). V was cut by 0 bases and J by 2 bases, with 14 bases left in between. CDR1 is MDHEN and CDR2 is SYDVKM in the germline V gene. The CDR3 runs to 16 residues. The CDR3 DNA reads as TGTGCCAGCAGTTTATGGCAAAGAGGGGCAACCTACGAGCAGTACTTC. Translation: CASSLWQRGATYEQYF.

Worth noting for this clonotype: This is likely a read error, given that the CDR3 carries no conserved phenylalanine or tryptophan at its end. This rearrangement joins TRBV27 to TRBJ1-2; D may be TRBD1 (5 bases). Germline CDR1 reads MNHEY; CDR2 reads SMNVEV (reference sequence). This CDR3 has 13 residues. V lost 3 bases and J lost 3, with 8 bases in between. The CDR3 protein is CASSLTEHYGYTL. The CDR3 region has the DNA TGTGCCAGCAGTTTGACAGAACACTATGGCTACACCCTC.

This clonotype has ten or more counts. The V and J genes are TRBV30 and TRBJ2-3; 10 nucleotides match TRBD2. The CDR3 is 16 amino acids. V was clipped by 3 bases and J by 5 bases; unmatched bases: 11. Germline V gives CDR1 GTSNPN, CDR2 SVGIG (reference sequence). The CDR3 DNA reads TGTGCCTGGAGCCGAGGAACTAGCGGGATAGGAGATACGCAGTATTTT. Protein: CAWSRGTSGIGDTQYF.

This clonotype was found many times. V is TRBV7-8 and J is TRBJ2-7, with 10 positions matching TRBD2. J lost 2 bases, V lost 1 base, and 5 bases had no gene match. CDR3 length: 16 amino acids. Germline V gene lookup returns CDR1 SGHVS and CDR2 FQNEAQ. The CDR3 region has the DNA TGTGCCAGCAGCTTAGTTCTAGCGGGAGTTCCCTACGAGCAGTACTTC. Its translation is CASSLVLAGVPYEQYF.

This clonotype was found many times. The V call is TRBV11-2, the J call TRBJ2-3, with TRBD2 matching 7 bases. CDR1 and CDR2 (germline): SGHAT, FQNNGV. The CDR3 length is 14 residues. V shed 5 bases, J shed 0 bases, and the junction held 2 bases outside the gene matches. The CDR3 DNA sequence: TGTGCCAGCAGCCATAGCGGGAGCACAGATACGCAGTATTTT. Translation gives CASSHSGSTDTQYF. The full variable domain, rest sourced from reference TRBV11-2 and TRBJ2-3, is EAGVAQSPRYKIIEKRQSVAFWCNPISGHATLYWYQQILGQGPKLLIQFQNNGVVDDSQLPKDRFSAERLKGVDSTLKIQPAKLEDSAVYLCASSHSGSTDTQYFGPGTRLTVL.

This clonotype was detected a few times. The chain uses TRBV7-2 and TRBJ2-1; tentatively, D is TRBD2 (6 bases). The V gene's germline CDR1 is SGHTA and CDR2 FQGNSA. The CDR3 spans 15 residues. Trimming removed 5 bases from V and 7 bases from J, with 18 bases in between. DNA for the CDR3: TGTGCCAGCAGCCACGATCCTGGCGGGATAAATGAGCAGTTCTTC. Translating it yields CASSHDPGGINEQFF.

The gene calls are TRBV6-2 or TRBV6-3 and TRBJ1-3; the D gene is possibly TRBD1 (5 bases). The CDR3 extends over 14 amino acids. Trimming took 3 bases from V and 4 from J, leaving 10 bases between them. Looked up from germline, CDR1 is MNHEY and CDR2 is SVGEGT. CDR3 in amino acids: CASSYRQTGNTIYF. The CDR3 bases are TGTGCCAGCAGTTATCGACAGACCGGAAACACCATATATTTT.

At least ten counts were recorded for this clonotype. The V gene is TRBV28, the J gene TRBJ2-5, with 10 bases fitting TRBD1. The end of the DNA is better explained by TRBJ2-1, so the J call may be wrong. From germline, CDR1 is MDHEN and CDR2 SYDVKM. There are 13 residues in the CDR3. CDR3 region: CASTGTGAWEQFF. The DNA for the CDR3 is TGTGCCAGCACCGGGACAGGGGCCTGGGAGCAGTTCTTC.

This clonotype was seen more than once but under ten times. This chain uses TRBV28 with TRBJ2-1; no clear D. The CDR3 totals 12 residues. Germline CDR1 reads MDHEN; CDR2 reads SYDVKM. Trimming took 7 bases from V and 5 from J, leaving 9 bases between them. This CDR3 is CASTEVDNEQFF. The CDR3 nucleotides read TGTGCCAGCACCGAAGTCGACAATGAGCAGTTCTTC.

At least ten counts were recorded for this clonotype. The genes are TRBV7-2 and TRBJ1-1; D might be TRBD1 (6 bases). The CDR3 length is 14 residues. The V end was cut by 6 bases, the J end by 7 bases, with 18 bases between. The germline gives CDR1 SGHTA, CDR2 FQGNSA. The CDR3 sequence is CASRPGTDSGEAFF. The CDR3 region has the DNA TGTGCCAGCAGACCCGGGACGGACAGCGGTGAAGCTTTCTTT.

This clonotype was observed a handful of times. This rearrangement joins TRBV7-2 to TRBJ2-1; D is perhaps TRBD1 or TRBD2 (5 bases each). The germline gives CDR1 SGHTA, CDR2 FQGNSA. Deletions cut 1 base from V and 7 bases from J, with 20 bases between. The CDR3 is made up of 17 amino acids. The CDR3 region has the DNA TGTGCCAGCAGCTTAGGACCTCCGGGACCCGCAGTTAATGAGCAGTTCTTC. Its translation is CASSLGPPGPAVNEQFF.

This clonotype was observed many times. The chain links TRBV2 to TRBJ1-6; 7 bases are shared with TRBD1. Germline V CDR1 and CDR2: SNHLY, FYNNEI. The trim removed 5 bases at V and 7 bases at J, leaving 14 bases unmatched. The CDR3 has 17 residues. The CDR3 here is CASSTATGTVTNSPLHF. In nucleotides, the CDR3 is TGTGCCAGCAGTACCGCAACCGGGACAGTAACCAATTCACCCCTCCACTTT. Supplemented by reference TRBV2 and TRBJ1-6, the full variable domain reads EPEVTQTPSHQVTQMGQEVILRCVPISNHLYFYWYRQILGQKVEFLVSFYNNEISEKSEIFDDQFSVERPDGSNFTLKIRSTKLEDSAMYFCASSTATGTVTNSPLHFGNGTRLTVT.

This clonotype was counted between two and nine times. The CDR3 nucleotides are TGCAGTGCTAGAGATTTCCAGGGTTACTACGAGCAGTACTTC. Translating gives CSARDFQGYYEQYF. V usage is TRBV20-1 and J usage is TRBJ2-7; D possibly corresponds to TRBD1 (5 bases). The CDR3 contains 14 residues. CDR1 and CDR2 (germline): DFQATT, SNEGSKA (reference sequence). The V gene lost 0 bases and the J gene lost 3 bases, with 12 bases spanning the gap.

Only a few counts were recorded for this clonotype. This chain connects TRBV12-3 or TRBV12-4 to TRBJ2-5; 9 bases are shared with TRBD2. The CDR3 loop spans 14 amino acids. V was clipped by 5 bases and J by 3 bases; unmatched bases: 4. The CDR3 here is CASSPRLAEETQYF. CDR3 nucleotide sequence: TGTGCCAGCAGTCCCCGACTAGCGGAAGAGACCCAGTACTTC.

With respect to this clonotype: A junction end diverges from the germline sequence, so it may reflect a read error. This chain connects TRBV20-1 to TRBJ1-1; D is possibly TRBD1 (5 bases). CDR3 length equals 12 residues. CDR1 DFQATT and CDR2 SNEGSKA come from the germline V gene (reference sequence). The CDR3 protein is CSVSVGHTEAFF. DNA for the CDR3: TGCAGTGTCTCCGTGGGGCACACTGAGGCTTTCTTT.

This clonotype was counted many times. This chain connects TRBV12-3 or TRBV12-4 to TRBJ2-1, with D maybe TRBD2 (6 bases). V lost 6 bases and J 9 bases, leaving 12 bases between the germline ends. This CDR3 has 12 residues. CDR3 sequence reads: CASSREAGEQFF. Here the CDR3 DNA reads TGTGCCAGCAGCCGAGAAGCGGGTGAGCAGTTCTTC.

V is TRBV7-9 and J is TRBJ2-6, with D unclear. The CDR3 runs to 16 residues. Trimming pared 2 bases from V and 0 bases from J, leaving 8 bases between. CDR1 is SEHNR, CDR2 FQNEAQ, per germline (reference sequence). DNA of the CDR3: TGTGCCAGCAGCTTATTTCGGAACTCTGGGGCCAACGTCCTGACTTTC. Translated: CASSLFRNSGANVLTF.

This clonotype occurred many times. V is TRBV5-1 and J is TRBJ2-3; TRBD2 is a possible D gene (6 bases). Germline values: CDR1 SGHRS, CDR2 YFSETQ. This CDR3 region has 15 residues. Trimming shortened V by 0 bases and J by 5 bases, and 13 bases separated the two germline ends. The CDR3 spells CASSLAGLALDTQYF. CDR3 DNA: TGCGCCAGCAGCTTGGCCGGGCTAGCGTTAGATACGCAGTATTTT.

This clonotype came up many times. The chain carries TRBV3-1 and TRBJ2-1; 10 positions agree with TRBD2. Germline CDR1 and CDR2: LGHDT and YNNKEL (reference sequence). The CDR3 runs to 15 residues. V shed 4 bases, J shed 6 bases, and the junction held 6 bases outside the gene matches. This CDR3 is CASSLSTSGANEQFF. CDR3 nucleotide sequence: TGTGCCAGCAGCCTAAGTACTAGCGGGGCCAATGAGCAGTTCTTC.

This clonotype was counted ten times or more. CDR3 in amino acids: CASSRDEGNEQYF. The CDR3 nucleotides are TGTGCCAGCTCACGAGACGAAGGGAACGAGCAGTACTTC. J is TRBJ2-7 and V is TRBV18; D uncertain. The CDR3 runs 13 residues. V shed 4 bases and J shed 5 bases, with 12 bases lying between them. CDR1 and CDR2 from the germline V gene are KGHSH and LQKENI.